Listed below are T cell receptor beta chains from one sample, sequenced in a study of T cells in Graves' hyperthyroidism and ophthalmopathy. TCRdb redid the calling of the multiplex PCR reads with MiXCR, one entry per CDR3 protein. In the table there are 400,000 to 600,000 distinct CDR3 sequences, 15% to 20% of which are singletons. The sequenced sample consisted of blood. Receptor source: a woman in her 30s with Graves' ophthalmopathy. The CDR3 runs from the conserved cysteine through the conserved F or W. D genes are given only for firm matches. The size of a clone is reported for some rows only, either as once, few or many, or as a class for expanded clones.

>-|TRBJ2-2|-|TRBV12-3/TRBV12-4
TGTGCCAGCAGCCCCGTTTTCACCGGGGAGCTGTTTTTT
CASSPVFTGELFF
>-|TRBJ2-1|many|TRBV7-9
TGTGCCAGCAGCTTAGCCGGGCAGTTCAATGAGCAGTTCTTC
CASSLAGQFNEQFF
>TRBD1|TRBJ1-1|many|TRBV7-9
TGTGCCAGCAGTCCGGACAGGGCCTCTGATGAAGCTTTCTTT
CASSPDRASDEAFF
>-|TRBJ1-1|many|TRBV4-3
TGCGCCAGCAGCCAAGAGGGGGGCACTGAAGCTTTCTTT
CASSQEGGTEAFF
>-|TRBJ1-5|-|TRBV27
TGTGCCAGCAGCCCCTCGCGGGTCGAACGGCATTTT
CASSPSRVERHF
>-|TRBJ1-1|many|TRBV28
TGTGCCAGCAGTTTTTCAGGCCAGGTAAACACTGAAGCTTTCTTT
CASSFSGQVNTEAFF
>TRBD2|TRBJ2-1|-|TRBV7-9
TGTGCCAGCAGCGGGGGGGTTTCGATCTCCTACAATGAGCAGTTCTTC
CASSGGVSISYNEQFF
>TRBD2|TRBJ2-5|many|TRBV24-1
TGTGCCACCAGTGACCCGTCCGGGACTAGCGTAGAGGAGACCCAGTACTTC
CATSDPSGTSVEETQYF
>-|TRBJ2-1|few|TRBV12-3/TRBV12-4
TGTGCCATCTCGGTCGGGACCACCGATTACAATGAGCAGTTCTTC
CAISVGTTDYNEQFF
>-|TRBJ2-1|many|TRBV20-1
TGCAGTGCTAGAGATCCGACTGAATACAATGAGCAGTTCTTC
CSARDPTEYNEQFF
>-|TRBJ2-7|few|TRBV20-1
TGCAGTGGTGGGAGATTATACGAGCAGTACTTC
CSGGRLYEQYF
>-|TRBJ2-7|-|TRBV6-2/TRBV6-3
TGTGCCACCCGGGACATTACCTACGAGCAGTACTTC
CATRDITYEQYF
>TRBD1|TRBJ1-1|many|TRBV6-5
TGTGCCAGCAGTTACTCAGGGACAGCCAACACTGAAGCTTTCTTT
CASSYSGTANTEAFF
>-|TRBJ2-1|many|TRBV6-5
TGTGCCAGCAGTTACTCATCGGGCAATCGTGGTGAGCAGTTCTTC
CASSYSSGNRGEQFF
>TRBD2|TRBJ2-2|few|TRBV9
TGTGCCAGCAGCCTCCTAGCGGGAGCCCGCGGGGGAAACACCGGGGAGCTGTTTTTT
CASSLLAGARGGNTGELFF
>-|TRBJ2-7|-|TRBV28
TGTGCGGCCTCCCGATCTTACGAGCAGTACTTC
CAASRSYEQYF
>TRBD2|TRBJ2-1|-|TRBV15
TGTGCCACCAGCAGAGATCGGACTAGCGGGAGCCCGCTCTACAATGAGCAGTTCTTC
CATSRDRTSGSPLYNEQFF
>-|TRBJ2-3|many|TRBV7-3
TGTGCCAGCAGCCCCAGCGGGCCCCCCGGCACAGATACGCAGTATTTT
CASSPSGPPGTDTQYF
>TRBD2|TRBJ2-7|-|TRBV12-3/TRBV12-4
TGTGCCAGCAGGTCTAGCGGGAGCATAACCTACGAGCAGTACTTC
CASRSSGSITYEQYF
>TRBD1|TRBJ2-1|-|TRBV2
TGTGCCAGCGGTGAAGAAGGAGCCGGGACAGGGGTCAATGGGCAGTTCTTC
CASGEEGAGTGVNGQFF
>-|TRBJ2-2|many|TRBV30
TGTGCCTGGAGTGTACTACAGCACACCGGGGAGCTGTTTTTT
CAWSVLQHTGELFF
>-|TRBJ2-7|few|TRBV13
TGTGCCAGCAGCTTAGTCACAAGTAGGGGCTACGAGCAGTACTTC
CASSLVTSRGYEQYF
>TRBD1|TRBJ2-1|-|TRBV15
TGTGCCACCAGCAGAGATATACGGACAGGGACCTACAATGAGCAGTTCTTC
CATSRDIRTGTYNEQFF
>-|TRBJ1-5|many|TRBV18
TGTGCCAGCTCACCACAAAGGTTAGGTCAGCCCCAGCATTTT
CASSPQRLGQPQHF
>-|TRBJ1-2|-|TRBV19
TGTGCCAGTAGATCGCCAGGAGAGACTTATGGCTACACCTTC
CASRSPGETYGYTF
>TRBD2|TRBJ2-7|-|TRBV4-1
TGCGCCAGCAGCCTACTGGGACTAGCGCTAAATGAGCAGTACTTC
CASSLLGLALNEQYF
>-|TRBJ1-5|many|TRBV20-1
TGCAGTGCTAGTGGTAGCAATCAGCCCCAGCATTTT
CSASGSNQPQHF
>TRBD2|TRBJ2-2|-|TRBV18
TGTGCCAGCTCACCGGCTAGCGGGAGGGCCAACACCGGGGAGCTGTTTTTT
CASSPASGRANTGELFF
>TRBD1|TRBJ2-4|many|TRBV2
TGTGCCAGCAGTTCCGGACAGGGGGAGGACATTCAGTACTTC
CASSSGQGEDIQYF
>-|TRBJ1-6|few|TRBV28
TGTGCCAGCAGTTTAACGGGGAATTATAATTCACCCCTCCACTTT
CASSLTGNYNSPLHF
>-|TRBJ2-7|many|TRBV28
TGTGCCAGCAGCCAACCAGGGGCCGACGAGCAGTACTTC
CASSQPGADEQYF
>TRBD2|TRBJ2-5|-|TRBV7-9
TGTGCCAGCAGCTTAGTGTACCTAGCGGAGCACTTC
CASSLVYLAEHF
>TRBD2|TRBJ2-2|few|TRBV7-3
TGTGCCAGCAGCCACGGGGGGGGGGCCGGGGAGCTGTTTTTT
CASSHGGGAGELFF
>-|TRBJ1-2|-|TRBV24-1
TGTGCCACCAGTGATTGGAATGGCTACACCTTC
CATSDWNGYTF
>TRBD2|TRBJ2-3|few|TRBV5-1
TGCGCCAGCAGCGGACTACCGGGACTAGAAACAGATACGCAGTATTTT
CASSGLPGLETDTQYF
>-|TRBJ2-1|-|TRBV11-3
TGTGCCAGGCCTGACCGCCATGAGCAGTTCTTC
CARPDRHEQFF
>-|TRBJ1-6|few|TRBV7-3
TGTGCCAGCAGCCCCAGCAGCGATAGCTCCTATAATTCACCCCTCCACTTT
CASSPSSDSSYNSPLHF
>TRBD1|TRBJ2-7|many|TRBV7-9
TGTGCCAGCAGCTTAGCGGGGACAGCCTCCTACGAGCAGTACTTC
CASSLAGTASYEQYF
>-|TRBJ2-3|many|TRBV6-2/TRBV6-3
TGTGCCAGCAGTTACTCGATAAGCACAGATACGCAGTATTTT
CASSYSISTDTQYF